These 4 T cell receptor beta chains came from one sample sequenced in a study of T cell repertoires and HLA-DP antigens. These receptors lack a known antigen. This table comes from immunoSEQ multiplex PCR, and its TCRdb copy is limited to in-frame clones, with some not included. The sample lists approximately 100,000 clones; about nine tenths were seen once. The sample was CD4+ T cells from PBMCs. Receptors were obtained from a man aged 50-60 years in good health and CMV-seronegative.

The table lists this clone with a count of one. This chain uses TRBV6-5 with TRBJ1-4, with TRBD1 identical over 8 bases. CDR3 length equals 14 residues. Looked up from germline, CDR1 is MNHEY and CDR2 is SVGAGI. V lost 6 bases and J lost 7; bases outside the gene matches: 7. This chain's CDR3 is CASSPGGGSEKLFF. The CDR3 DNA reads as TGTGCCAGCAGCCCAGGGGGCGGGAGTGAAAAACTGTTTTTT.

This sequence joins TRBV18 and TRBJ1-1, with D maybe TRBD1 (5 bases). The CDR3 covers 17 residues. The germline V gene has CDR1 KGHSH and CDR2 LQKENI. V lost 3 bases to trimming and J lost 0 bases, with 17 bases between them. This chain's CDR3 is CASSPQGGRSMNTEAFF. The CDR3 DNA sequence: TGTGCCAGCTCACCCCAGGGCGGCCGGAGTATGAACACTGAAGCTTTCTTT.

The chain recombines TRBV5-1 with TRBJ2-1; possibly TRBD1 or TRBD2 for D (5 bases each). The CDR3 runs 16 residues. V lost 6 bases and J lost 2, with 18 bases in between. CDR1 is SGHRS, CDR2 YFSETQ, per germline. CDR3 sequence: CASNRGGPPTYNEQFF. The CDR3 region has the DNA TGCGCCAGCAACCGGGGCGGGCCGCCAACCTACAATGAGCAGTTCTTC. Full variable domain (missing parts from reference TRBV5-1 and TRBJ2-1): KAGVTQTPRYLIKTRGQQVTLSCSPISGHRSVSWYQQTPGQGLQFLFEYFSETQRNKGNFPGRFSGRQFSNSRSEMNVSTLELGDSALYLCASNRGGPPTYNEQFFGPGTRLTVL.

The chain is built from TRBV5-1 and TRBJ2-1; D may be TRBD1 (5 bases). The CDR3 has 15 amino acids. CDR1 is SGHRS and CDR2 is YFSETQ in the germline V gene. V lost 3 bases and J 3 bases, leaving 13 bases between the germline ends. CDR3 region: CASSSDIGVYNEQFF. Here the CDR3 DNA reads TGCGCCAGCAGCTCTGACATAGGGGTCTACAATGAGCAGTTCTTC. Variable domain in full (rest from reference TRBV5-1 and TRBJ2-1): KAGVTQTPRYLIKTRGQQVTLSCSPISGHRSVSWYQQTPGQGLQFLFEYFSETQRNKGNFPGRFSGRQFSNSRSEMNVSTLELGDSALYLCASSSDIGVYNEQFFGPGTRLTVL.